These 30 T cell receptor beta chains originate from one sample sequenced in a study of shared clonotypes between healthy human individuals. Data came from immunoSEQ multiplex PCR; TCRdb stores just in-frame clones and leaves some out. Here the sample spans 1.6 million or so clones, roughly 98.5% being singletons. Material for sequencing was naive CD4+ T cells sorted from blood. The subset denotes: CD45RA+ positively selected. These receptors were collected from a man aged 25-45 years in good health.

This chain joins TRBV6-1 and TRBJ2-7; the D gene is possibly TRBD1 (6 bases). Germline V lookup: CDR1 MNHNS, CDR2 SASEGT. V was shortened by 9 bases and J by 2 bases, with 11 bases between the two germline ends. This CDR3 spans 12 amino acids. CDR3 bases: TGTGCCAGTGAACAGGGTACCTACGAGCAGTACTTC. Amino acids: CASEQGTYEQYF.

CDR3 bases: TGTGCCAGCAGCAAAGGGATGAGGGATGGCTACACCTTC. It specifies CASSKGMRDGYTF. The chain combines TRBV11-2 with TRBJ1-2; no clear D gene. V was trimmed by 5 bases and J by 6 bases, leaving 13 bases between them. Germline V gene data show CDR1 as SGHAT and CDR2 as FQNNGV. CDR3 size: 13 residues.

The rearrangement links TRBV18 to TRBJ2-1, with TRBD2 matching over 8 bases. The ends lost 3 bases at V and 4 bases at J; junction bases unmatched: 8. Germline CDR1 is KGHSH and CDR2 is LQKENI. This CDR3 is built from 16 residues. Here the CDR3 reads CASSPPGTRLYNEQFF. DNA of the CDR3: TGTGCCAGCTCACCCCCCGGGACTAGACTATACAATGAGCAGTTCTTC.

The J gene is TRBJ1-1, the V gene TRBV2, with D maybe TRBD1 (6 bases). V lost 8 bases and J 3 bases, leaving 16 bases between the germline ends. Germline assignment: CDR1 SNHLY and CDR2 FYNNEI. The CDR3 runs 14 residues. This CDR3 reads CASETGFEDTEAFF. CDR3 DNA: TGTGCCAGCGAAACAGGGTTCGAGGACACTGAAGCTTTCTTT.

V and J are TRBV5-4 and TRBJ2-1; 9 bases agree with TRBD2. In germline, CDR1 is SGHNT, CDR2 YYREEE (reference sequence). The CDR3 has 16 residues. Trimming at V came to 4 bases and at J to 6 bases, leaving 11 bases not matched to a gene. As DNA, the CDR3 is TGTGCCAGCAGCCGAGCGGGAGGACGGGGCGGCAATGAGCAGTTCTTC. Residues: CASSRAGGRGGNEQFF.

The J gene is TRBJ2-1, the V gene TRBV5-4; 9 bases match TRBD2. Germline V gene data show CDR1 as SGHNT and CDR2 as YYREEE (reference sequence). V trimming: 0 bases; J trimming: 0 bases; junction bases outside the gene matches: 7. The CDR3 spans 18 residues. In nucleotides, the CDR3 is TGTGCCAGCAGCTTGGAACGGTTTAGCGGGAGCTCCTACAATGAGCAGTTCTTC. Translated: CASSLERFSGSSYNEQFF.

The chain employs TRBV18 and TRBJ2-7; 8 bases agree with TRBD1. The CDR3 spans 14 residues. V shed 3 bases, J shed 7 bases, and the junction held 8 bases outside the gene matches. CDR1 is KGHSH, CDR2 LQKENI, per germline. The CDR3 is CASSPETGVGEQYF. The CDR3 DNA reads TGTGCCAGCTCACCGGAGACAGGGGTAGGGGAGCAGTACTTC.

For the CDR3, the DNA is TGTGCCAGCATCGGTAACATGAACACTGAAGCTTTCTTT. Translated, it gives CASIGNMNTEAFF. This chain links TRBV28 with TRBJ1-1; D is undetermined. The CDR3 runs 13 residues. Germline assignment: CDR1 MDHEN and CDR2 SYDVKM. Trimming left V 7 bases short and J 0 bases short, with 9 bases between.

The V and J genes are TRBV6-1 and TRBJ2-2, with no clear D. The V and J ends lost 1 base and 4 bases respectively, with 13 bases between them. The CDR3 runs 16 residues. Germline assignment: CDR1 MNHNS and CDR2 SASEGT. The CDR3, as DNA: TGTGCCAGCAGTGAAGTGAGATGGGGATTCACCGGGGAGCTGTTTTTT. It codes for CASSEVRWGFTGELFF.

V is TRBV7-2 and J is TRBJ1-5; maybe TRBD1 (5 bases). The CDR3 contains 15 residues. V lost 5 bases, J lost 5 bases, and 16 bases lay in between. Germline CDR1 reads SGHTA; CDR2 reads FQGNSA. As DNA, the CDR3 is TGTGCCAGCAGCCCGCAAGGGCAGGGCCATCAGCCCCAGCATTTT. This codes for CASSPQGQGHQPQHF.

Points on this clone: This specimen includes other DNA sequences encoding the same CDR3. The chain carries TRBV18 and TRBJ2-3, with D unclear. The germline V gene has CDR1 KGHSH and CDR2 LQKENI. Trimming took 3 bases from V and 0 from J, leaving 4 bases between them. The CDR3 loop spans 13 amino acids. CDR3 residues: CASSPGSTDTQYF. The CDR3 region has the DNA TGTGCCAGCTCACCGGGGAGCACAGATACGCAGTATTTT.

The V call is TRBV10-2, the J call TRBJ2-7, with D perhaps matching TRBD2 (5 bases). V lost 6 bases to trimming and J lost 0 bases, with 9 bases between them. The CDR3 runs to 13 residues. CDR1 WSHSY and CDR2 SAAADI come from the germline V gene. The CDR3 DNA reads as TGCGCCAGCAGAGGGAGCTTCTCCTACGAGCAGTACTTC. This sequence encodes CASRGSFSYEQYF.

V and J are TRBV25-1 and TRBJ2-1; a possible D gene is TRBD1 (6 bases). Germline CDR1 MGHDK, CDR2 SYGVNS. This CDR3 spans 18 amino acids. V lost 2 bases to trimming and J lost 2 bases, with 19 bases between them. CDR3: CASSEARAQGWPYNEQFF. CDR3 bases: TGTGCCAGCAGTGAAGCGAGGGCCCAGGGGTGGCCCTACAATGAGCAGTTCTTC.

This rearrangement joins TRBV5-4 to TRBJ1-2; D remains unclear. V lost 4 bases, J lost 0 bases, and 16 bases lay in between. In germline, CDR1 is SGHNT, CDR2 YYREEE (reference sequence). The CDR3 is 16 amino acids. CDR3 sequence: CASSPGGRDTNYGYTF. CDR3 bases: TGTGCCAGCAGCCCGGGAGGCAGAGATACTAACTATGGCTACACCTTC.

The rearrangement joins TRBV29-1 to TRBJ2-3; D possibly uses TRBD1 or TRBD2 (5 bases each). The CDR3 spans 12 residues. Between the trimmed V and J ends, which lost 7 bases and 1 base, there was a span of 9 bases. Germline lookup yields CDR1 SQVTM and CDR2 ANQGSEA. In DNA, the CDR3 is TGCAGCGCTCGGGACGGCACAGATACGCAGTATTTT. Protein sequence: CSARDGTDTQYF.

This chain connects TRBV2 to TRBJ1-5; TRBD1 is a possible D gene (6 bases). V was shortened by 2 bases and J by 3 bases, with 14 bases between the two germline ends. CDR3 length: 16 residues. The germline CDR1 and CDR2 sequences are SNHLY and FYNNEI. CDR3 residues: CASSERGRGYNQPQHF. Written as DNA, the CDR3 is TGTGCCAGCAGTGAACGAGGCAGGGGTTACAATCAGCCCCAGCATTTT.

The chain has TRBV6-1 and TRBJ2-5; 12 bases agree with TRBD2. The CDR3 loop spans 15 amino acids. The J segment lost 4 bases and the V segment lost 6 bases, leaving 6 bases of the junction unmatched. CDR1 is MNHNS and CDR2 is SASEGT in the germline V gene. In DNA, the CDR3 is TGTGCCAGCAGGGCGCCGACTAGCGGGAGAGAGACCCAGTACTTC. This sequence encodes CASRAPTSGRETQYF.

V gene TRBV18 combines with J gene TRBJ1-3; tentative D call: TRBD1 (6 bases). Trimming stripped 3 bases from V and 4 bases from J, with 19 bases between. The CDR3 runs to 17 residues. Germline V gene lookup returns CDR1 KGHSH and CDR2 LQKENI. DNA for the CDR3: TGTGCCAGCTCACCTAAATCCTCCGGGGGCACCGGAAACACCATATATTTT. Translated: CASSPKSSGGTGNTIYF.

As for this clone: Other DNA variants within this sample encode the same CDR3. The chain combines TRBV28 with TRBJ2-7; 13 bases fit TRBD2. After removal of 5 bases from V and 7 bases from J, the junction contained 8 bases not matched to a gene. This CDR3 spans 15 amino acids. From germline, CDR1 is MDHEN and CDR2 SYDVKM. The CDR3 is CASSPRLAGGYEQYF. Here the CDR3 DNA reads TGTGCCAGCAGTCCAAGACTAGCGGGAGGATATGAGCAGTACTTC.

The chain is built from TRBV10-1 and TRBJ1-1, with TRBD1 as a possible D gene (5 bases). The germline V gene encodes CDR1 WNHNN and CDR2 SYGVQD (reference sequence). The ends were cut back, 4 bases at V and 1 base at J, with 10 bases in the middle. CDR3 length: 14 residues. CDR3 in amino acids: CASSAWGSNTEAFF. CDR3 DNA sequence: TGCGCCAGCAGTGCGTGGGGGTCGAACACTGAAGCTTTCTTT.

The CDR3 protein is CAWSRDRSPYGYTF. CDR3 bases: TGTGCCTGGAGCCGGGACAGGTCACCCTATGGCTACACCTTC. The chain combines TRBV30 with TRBJ1-2; TRBD1 matches at 8 bases. The CDR3 covers 14 residues. Germline CDR1 GTSNPN, CDR2 SVGIG (reference sequence). V lost 3 bases, J lost 4 bases, and 7 bases stayed unmatched.

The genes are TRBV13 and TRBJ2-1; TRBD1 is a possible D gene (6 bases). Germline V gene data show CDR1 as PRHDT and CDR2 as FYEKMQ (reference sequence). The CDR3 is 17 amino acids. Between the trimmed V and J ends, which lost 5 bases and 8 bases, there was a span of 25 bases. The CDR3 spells CASSPQGRVVSGDEQFF. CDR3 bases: TGTGCCAGCAGCCCCCAGGGGCGGGTCGTATCCGGGGATGAGCAGTTCTTC.

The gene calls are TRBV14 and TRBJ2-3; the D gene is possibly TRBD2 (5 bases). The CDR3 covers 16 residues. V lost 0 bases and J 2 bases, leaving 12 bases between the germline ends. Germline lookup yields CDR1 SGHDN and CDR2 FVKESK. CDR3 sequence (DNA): TGTGCCAGCAGCCAAGATCCTGACTACTTCACAGATACGCAGTATTTT. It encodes CASSQDPDYFTDTQYF.

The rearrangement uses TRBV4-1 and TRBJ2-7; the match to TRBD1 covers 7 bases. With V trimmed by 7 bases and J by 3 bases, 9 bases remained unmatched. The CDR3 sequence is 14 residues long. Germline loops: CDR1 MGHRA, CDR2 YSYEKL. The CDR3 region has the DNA TGCGCCAGCATGTTCCAGCCAGGGGGCTACGAGCAGTACTTC. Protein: CASMFQPGGYEQYF.

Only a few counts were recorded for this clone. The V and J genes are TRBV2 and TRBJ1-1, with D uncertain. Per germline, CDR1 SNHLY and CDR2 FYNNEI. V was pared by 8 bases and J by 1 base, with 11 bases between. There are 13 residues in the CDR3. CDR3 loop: CASVRGGNTEAFF. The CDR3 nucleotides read TGTGCCAGCGTTCGAGGTGGGAACACTGAAGCTTTCTTT.

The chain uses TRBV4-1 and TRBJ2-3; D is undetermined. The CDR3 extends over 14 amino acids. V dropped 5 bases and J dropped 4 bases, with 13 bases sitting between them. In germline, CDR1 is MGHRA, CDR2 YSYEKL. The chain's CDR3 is CASSSDRLADTQYF. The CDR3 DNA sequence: TGCGCCAGCAGCAGCGACCGATTGGCAGATACGCAGTATTTT.

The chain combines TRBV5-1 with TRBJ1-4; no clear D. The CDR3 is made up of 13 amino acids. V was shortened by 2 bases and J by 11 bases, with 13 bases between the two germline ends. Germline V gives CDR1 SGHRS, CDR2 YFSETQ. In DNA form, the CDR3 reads TGCGCCAGCAGCTTCGCCGAGTCCGGGAAACTGTTTTTT. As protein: CASSFAESGKLFF.

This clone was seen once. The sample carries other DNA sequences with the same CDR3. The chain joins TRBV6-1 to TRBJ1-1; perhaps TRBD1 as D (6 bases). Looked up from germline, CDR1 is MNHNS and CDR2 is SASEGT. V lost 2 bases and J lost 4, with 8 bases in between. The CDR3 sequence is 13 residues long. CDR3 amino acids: CASSETGRTEAFF. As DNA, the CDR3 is TGTGCCAGCAGTGAAACAGGGCGCACTGAAGCTTTCTTT.

CDR3 coding DNA: TGTGCCAGCAACAAAAGACAGGGGGGCTACGAGCAGTACTTC. Translating gives CASNKRQGGYEQYF. The chain joins TRBV28 to TRBJ2-7, with TRBD1 matching over 9 bases. Germline assignment: CDR1 MDHEN and CDR2 SYDVKM. This CDR3 has 14 residues. V was clipped by 7 bases and J by 3 bases; unmatched bases: 7.

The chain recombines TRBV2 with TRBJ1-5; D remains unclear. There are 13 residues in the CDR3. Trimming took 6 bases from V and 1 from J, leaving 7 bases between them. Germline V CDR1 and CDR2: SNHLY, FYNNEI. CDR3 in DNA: TGTGCCAGCAGCAAGGAGAGCAATCAGCCCCAGCATTTT. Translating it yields CASSKESNQPQHF.